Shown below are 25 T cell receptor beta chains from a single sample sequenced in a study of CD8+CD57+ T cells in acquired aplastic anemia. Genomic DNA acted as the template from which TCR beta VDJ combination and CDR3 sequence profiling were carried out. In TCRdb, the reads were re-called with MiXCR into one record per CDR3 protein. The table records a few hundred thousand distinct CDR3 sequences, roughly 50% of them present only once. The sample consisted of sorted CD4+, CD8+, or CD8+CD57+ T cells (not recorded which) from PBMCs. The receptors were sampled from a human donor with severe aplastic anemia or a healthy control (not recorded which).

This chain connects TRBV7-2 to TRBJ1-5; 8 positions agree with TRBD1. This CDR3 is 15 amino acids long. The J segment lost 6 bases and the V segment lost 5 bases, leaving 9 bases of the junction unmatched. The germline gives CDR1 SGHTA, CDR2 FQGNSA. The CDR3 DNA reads TGTGCCAGCAGCCCATATGACAGGGGCCCTCAGCCCCAGCATTTT. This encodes CASSPYDRGPQPQHF.

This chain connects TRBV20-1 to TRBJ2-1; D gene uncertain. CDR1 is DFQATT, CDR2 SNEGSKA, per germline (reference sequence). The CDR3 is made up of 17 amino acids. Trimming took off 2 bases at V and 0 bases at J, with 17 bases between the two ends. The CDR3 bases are TGCAGTGCTAGAAGACTGGTCCCGCCGGACTCCTACAATGAGCAGTTCTTC. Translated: CSARRLVPPDSYNEQFF.

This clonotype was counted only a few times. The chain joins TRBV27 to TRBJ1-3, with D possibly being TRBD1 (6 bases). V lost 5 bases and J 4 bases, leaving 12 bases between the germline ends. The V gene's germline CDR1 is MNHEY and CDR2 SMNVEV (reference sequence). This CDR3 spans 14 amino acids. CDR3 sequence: CASSVTGFGNTIYF. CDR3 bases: TGTGCCAGCAGTGTAACAGGGTTCGGAAACACCATATATTTT.

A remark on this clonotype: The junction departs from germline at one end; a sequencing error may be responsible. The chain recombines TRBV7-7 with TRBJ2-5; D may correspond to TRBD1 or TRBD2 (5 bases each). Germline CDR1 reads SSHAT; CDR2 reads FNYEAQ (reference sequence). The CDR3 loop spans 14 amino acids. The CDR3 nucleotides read TGTGCTAGCAGCTTTTGGGGGAGAGAAGAGACCCAGTACTTC. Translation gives CASSFWGREETQYF.

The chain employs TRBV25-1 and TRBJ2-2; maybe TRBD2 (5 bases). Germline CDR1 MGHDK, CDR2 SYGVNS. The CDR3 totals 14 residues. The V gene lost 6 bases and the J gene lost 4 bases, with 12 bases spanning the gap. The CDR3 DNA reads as TGTGCCAGCAGATTATCGGGGTCCACCGGGGAGCTGTTTTTT. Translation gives CASRLSGSTGELFF.

CDR3 bases: TGCAGTGCTAGACCCGGTCTTACCGGCGAGCAGTACTTC. Its translation is CSARPGLTGEQYF. The V and J genes are TRBV20-1 and TRBJ2-7; D is undetermined. Germline V gives CDR1 DFQATT, CDR2 SNEGSKA (reference sequence). This CDR3 has 13 residues. The ends were cut back, 2 bases at V and 6 bases at J, with 14 bases in the middle.

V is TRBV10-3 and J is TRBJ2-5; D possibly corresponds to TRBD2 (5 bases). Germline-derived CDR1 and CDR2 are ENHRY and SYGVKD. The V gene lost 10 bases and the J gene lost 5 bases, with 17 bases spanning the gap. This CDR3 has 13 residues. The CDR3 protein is CATTTGMVETQYF. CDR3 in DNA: TGTGCCACGACAACGGGGATGGTGGAGACCCAGTACTTC.

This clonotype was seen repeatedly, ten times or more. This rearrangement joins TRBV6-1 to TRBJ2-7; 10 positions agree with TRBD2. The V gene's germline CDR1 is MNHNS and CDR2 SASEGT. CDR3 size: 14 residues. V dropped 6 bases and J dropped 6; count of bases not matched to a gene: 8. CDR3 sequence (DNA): TGTGCCAGCAGGGTAGCGGGGGGATGGACCGAGCAGTACTTC. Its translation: CASRVAGGWTEQYF.

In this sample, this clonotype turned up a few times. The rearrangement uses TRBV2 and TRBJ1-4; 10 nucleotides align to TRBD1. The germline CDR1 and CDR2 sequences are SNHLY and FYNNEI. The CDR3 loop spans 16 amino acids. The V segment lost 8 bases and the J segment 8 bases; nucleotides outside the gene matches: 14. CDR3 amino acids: CASSDQIGTGDEKLFF. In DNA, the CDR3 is TGTGCCAGCTCAGACCAGATCGGGACAGGGGACGAAAAACTGTTTTTT.

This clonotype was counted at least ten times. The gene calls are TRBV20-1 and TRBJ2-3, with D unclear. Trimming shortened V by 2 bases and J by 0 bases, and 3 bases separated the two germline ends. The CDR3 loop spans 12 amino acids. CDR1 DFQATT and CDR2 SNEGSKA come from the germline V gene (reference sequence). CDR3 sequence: CSARPSTDTQYF. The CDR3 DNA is TGCAGTGCTAGACCTAGCACAGATACGCAGTATTTT.

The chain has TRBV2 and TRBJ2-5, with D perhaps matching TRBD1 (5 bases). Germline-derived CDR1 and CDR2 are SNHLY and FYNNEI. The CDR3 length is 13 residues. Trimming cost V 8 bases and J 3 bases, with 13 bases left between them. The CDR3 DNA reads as TGTGCCAGCCTTTATGACAGTGAAGAGACCCAGTACTTC. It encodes CASLYDSEETQYF. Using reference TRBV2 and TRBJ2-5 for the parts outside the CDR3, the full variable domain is EPEVTQTPSHQVTQMGQEVILRCVPISNHLYFYWYRQILGQKVEFLVSFYNNEISEKSEIFDDQFSVERPDGSNFTLKIRSTKLEDSAMYFCASLYDSEETQYFGPGTRLLVL.

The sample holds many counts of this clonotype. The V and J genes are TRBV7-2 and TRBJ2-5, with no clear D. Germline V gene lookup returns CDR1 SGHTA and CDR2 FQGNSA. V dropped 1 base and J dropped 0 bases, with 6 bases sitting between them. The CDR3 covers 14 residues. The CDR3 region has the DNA TGTGCCAGCAGCTTAGTGGCAAACCAAGAGACCCAGTACTTC. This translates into CASSLVANQETQYF. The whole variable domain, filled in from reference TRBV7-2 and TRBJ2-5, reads GAGVSQSPSNKVTEKGKDVELRCDPISGHTALYWYRQSLGQGLEFLIYFQGNSAPDKSGLPSDRFSAERTGGSVSTLTIQRTQQEDSAVYLCASSLVANQETQYFGPGTRLLVL.

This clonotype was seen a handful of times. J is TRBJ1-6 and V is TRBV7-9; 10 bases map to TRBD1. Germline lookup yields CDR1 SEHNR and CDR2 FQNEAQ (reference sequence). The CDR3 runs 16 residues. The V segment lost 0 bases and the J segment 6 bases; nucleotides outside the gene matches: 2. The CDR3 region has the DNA TGTGCCAGCAGCTTAGCCGACAGGGGGCCTAATTCACCCCTCCACTTT. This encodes CASSLADRGPNSPLHF.

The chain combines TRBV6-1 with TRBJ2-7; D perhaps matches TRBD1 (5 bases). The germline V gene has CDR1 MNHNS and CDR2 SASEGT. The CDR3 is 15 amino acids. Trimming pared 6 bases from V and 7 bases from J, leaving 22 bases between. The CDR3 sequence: CASSLGAKPEREQYF. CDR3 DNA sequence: TGTGCCAGCAGCTTAGGGGCAAAACCAGAAAGGGAGCAGTACTTC.

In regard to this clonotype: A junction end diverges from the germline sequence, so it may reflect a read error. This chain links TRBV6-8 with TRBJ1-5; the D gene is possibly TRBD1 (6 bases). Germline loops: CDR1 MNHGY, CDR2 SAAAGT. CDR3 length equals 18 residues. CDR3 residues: CANSSPRGGLGAIQPQHF. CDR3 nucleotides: TGTGCCAACAGTTCCCCGAGGGGGGGGCTCGGGGCCATTCAGCCCCAGCATTTT.

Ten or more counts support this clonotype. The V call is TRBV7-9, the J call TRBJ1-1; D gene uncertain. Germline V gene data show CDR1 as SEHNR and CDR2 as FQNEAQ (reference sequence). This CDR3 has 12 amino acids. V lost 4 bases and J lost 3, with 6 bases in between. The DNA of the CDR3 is TGTGCCAGCAGCTCTCGGGACACTGAAGCTTTCTTT. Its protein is CASSSRDTEAFF.

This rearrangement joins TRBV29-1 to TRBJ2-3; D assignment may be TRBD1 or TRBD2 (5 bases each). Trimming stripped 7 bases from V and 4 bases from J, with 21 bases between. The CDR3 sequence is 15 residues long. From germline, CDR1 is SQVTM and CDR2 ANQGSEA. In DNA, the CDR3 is TGCAGCGCTGCCCTCCTCACAGGAGGCTCAGATACGCAGTATTTT. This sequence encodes CSAALLTGGSDTQYF.

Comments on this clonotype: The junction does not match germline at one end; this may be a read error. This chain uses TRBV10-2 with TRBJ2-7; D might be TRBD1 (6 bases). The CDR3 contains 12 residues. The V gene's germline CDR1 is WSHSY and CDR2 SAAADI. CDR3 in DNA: TGCGCCAGCCTGACAGGAACCTACGAGCGGTACTTC. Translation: CASLTGTYERYF.

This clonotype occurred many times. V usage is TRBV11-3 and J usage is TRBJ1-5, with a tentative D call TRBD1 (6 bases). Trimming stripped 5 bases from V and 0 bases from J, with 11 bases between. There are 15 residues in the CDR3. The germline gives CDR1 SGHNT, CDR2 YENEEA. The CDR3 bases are TGTGCCAGCAGCCCAGGACAGAGTAGCAATCAGCCCCAGCATTTT. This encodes CASSPGQSSNQPQHF.

The CDR3: CASSRQGVANTGELFF. CDR3 coding DNA: TGTGCCAGCAGTCGACAGGGTGTAGCGAACACCGGGGAGCTGTTTTTT. V usage is TRBV2 and J usage is TRBJ2-2; 7 bases agree with TRBD1. The V gene's germline CDR1 is SNHLY and CDR2 FYNNEI. V gave up 5 bases and J gave up 0 bases; unmatched junction bases: 6. This CDR3 spans 16 amino acids.

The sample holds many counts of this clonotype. CDR3 residues: CASSELSRETQYF. CDR3 DNA sequence: TGTGCCAGCAGTGAACTATCCAGGGAGACCCAGTACTTC. The gene calls are TRBV6-1 and TRBJ2-5; D uncertain. Germline V gene lookup returns CDR1 MNHNS and CDR2 SASEGT. This CDR3 has 13 amino acids. V lost 2 bases and J 5 bases, leaving 9 bases between the germline ends.

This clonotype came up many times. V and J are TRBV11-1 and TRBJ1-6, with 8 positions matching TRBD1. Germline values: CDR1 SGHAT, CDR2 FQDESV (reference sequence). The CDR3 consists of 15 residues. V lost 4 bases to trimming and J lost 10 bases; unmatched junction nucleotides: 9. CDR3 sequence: CASSSPDRGESPLHF. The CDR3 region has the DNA TGTGCCAGCAGCTCTCCTGACAGGGGAGAATCACCCCTCCACTTT.

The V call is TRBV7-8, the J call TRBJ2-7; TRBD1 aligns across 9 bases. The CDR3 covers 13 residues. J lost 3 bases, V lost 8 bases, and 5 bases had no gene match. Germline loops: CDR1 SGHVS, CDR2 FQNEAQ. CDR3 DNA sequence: TGTGCCAGCGGCCGGGACAGGGACTACGAGCAGTACTTC. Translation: CASGRDRDYEQYF.

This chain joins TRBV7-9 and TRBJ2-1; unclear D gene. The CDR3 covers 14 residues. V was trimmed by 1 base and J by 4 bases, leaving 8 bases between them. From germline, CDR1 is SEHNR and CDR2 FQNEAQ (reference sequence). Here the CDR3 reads CASSLDPPYNEQFF. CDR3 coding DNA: TGTGCCAGCAGCTTAGATCCCCCTTACAATGAGCAGTTCTTC.

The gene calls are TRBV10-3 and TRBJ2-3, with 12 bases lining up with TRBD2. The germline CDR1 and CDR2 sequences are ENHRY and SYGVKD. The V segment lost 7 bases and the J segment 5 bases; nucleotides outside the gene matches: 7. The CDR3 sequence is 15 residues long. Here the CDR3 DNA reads TGTGCCATCAATCCTAGCGGGGGGGCTGGAGATACGCAGTATTTT. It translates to CAINPSGGAGDTQYF.